What follows is one TCR beta chain and its context. The antigen is not known. This entry belongs to a study of cytomegalovirus exposure and HLA in healthy donors. Overall study findings and caveats: As a later analysis showed, several of the most significant clusters appeared to be linked to common viral pathogens. An analysis that was carried out later associated 15,000 to 20,000 TCR beta sequences with HLA alleles at 0.05 false discovery rate. Follow-up analysis later connected one missense variant in DCLRE1C with trimming of TCR beta V- and J-genes. On later analysis, the bulk of CMV-associated TCR beta chains appeared to be HLA-restricted.

This PCR relied on a set of 60 Vbeta primers and 13 Jbeta primers. The protocol was immunoSEQ multiplex PCR, while the TCRdb copy is restricted to in-frame clones and leaves out a portion. This sample carries about 90,000 clones, 60% to 85% of them seen once, and the ten largest clones take 3.5% to 5.5%. The CDR3 loop spans 12 amino acids. Germline CDR1 KGHSH, CDR2 LQKENI. V shed 3 bases and J shed 0 bases, with 3 bases lying between them. The chain couples TRBV18 to TRBJ2-7; no firm D call. The sample consisted of PBMCs. This receptor was obtained from a woman between 40 and 50 years old in good health and CMV-seropositive. CDR3 DNA sequence: TGTGCCAGCTCACCGAGCTCCTACGAGCAGTACTTC. Translation gives CASSPSSYEQYF.